This TCR beta chain emerged from a study of CD8 T cells in Susac syndrome. Whole-study findings and limits: In its TCR sequencing and HLA analysis, the study acknowledged that the number of individuals was relatively small.

As concerns this clonotype: What it binds is unknown.

TCR beta was sequenced from blood CD8+ and CD4+ T cells. Trimming removed 4 bases from V and 9 bases from J; junction bases left unmatched: 11. The CDR3 has 14 amino acids. Per germline, CDR1 SEHNR and CDR2 FQNEAQ (reference sequence). RNA totalling roughly 0.5 to 1 ug underwent reverse transcription with random hexamers. MiXCR, run by TCRdb on the immunoSEQ multiplex PCR reads, gives a single entry per CDR3 protein. The sample lists roughly 200,000 distinct CDR3 sequences; about 95% were seen once. The TCR sequence derives from a human donor in good health. V usage is TRBV7-9 and J usage is TRBJ2-5, with TRBD1 matching over 7 bases. The sequenced material came from CD4+ T cells from PBMCs. This chain's CDR3 is CASSYNDRERPQYF. Written as DNA, the CDR3 is TGTGCCAGCAGCTACAACGACAGGGAGCGGCCCCAGTACTTC.